This TCR beta chain was found in a study of response to subunit inactivated influenza vaccine. A single record per CDR3 protein comes from TCRdb applying MiXCR to the RT-PCR reads. The sample includes about 570,000 distinct CDR3 sequences, about 10% of them seen just once. V shed 7 bases and J shed 5 bases, with 18 bases lying between them. The V gene's germline CDR1 is DFQATT and CDR2 SNEGSKA (reference sequence). This CDR3 contains 14 residues. These data are also associated with another study on T cells expressing NK-cell markers. That source reports: As the method of synthesis, 5'RACE template switching with UMIs yielded TCR beta cDNA.

Material: PBMCs from blood, obtained on the day of vaccination. The sequence was obtained from a man aged 50-59 years who received an inactivated influenza vaccine. The gene calls are TRBV20-1 and TRBJ2-1; possible D gene TRBD1, 6 bases. Here the CDR3 DNA reads TGCAGTGAAAGAGGCAGGGGTCAGGACAATGAGCAGTTCTTC. Its translation: CSERGRGQDNEQFF.